This T cell receptor (beta chain) was captured by sequencing in a study of blood T cells in healthy people across ages. The study's findings and limits: Among T cells, TCR beta diversity per million cells dropped roughly linearly as age rose.

This clonotype was observed a few times. What it recognizes is unknown. The use of a sample-barcoded 5' primer and a J-beta primer mix characterized a second PCR of roughly 6 to 11 cycles. TCRdb independently ran MiXCR on the 5' RACE reads; one entry per CDR3 protein. This sample has about 1.5 million distinct CDR3 sequences; less than 45% occur once, and the top ten carry approximately 4%. With 5 bases removed from V and 0 bases from J, the gap between germline ends came to 20 bases. This CDR3 comprises 18 residues. The germline V gene has CDR1 MDHEN and CDR2 SYDVKM. The source material was blood. This rearrangement joins TRBV28 to TRBJ1-5; D unclear. This sequence originates from a woman younger than 35 in good health. The CDR3 is CASSPGSVDGNSNQPQHF. The CDR3 nucleotides read TGTGCCAGCAGTCCTGGCAGCGTCGACGGCAATAGCAATCAGCCCCAGCATTTT.